One sample yielded the 30 T cell receptor beta chains listed below, sequenced in a study of blood T cells in healthy people across ages. Together with a sample-barcoded 5' primer, a J-beta primer mix was included in a second PCR lasting 7 to 11 cycles. TCRdb passed the 5' RACE reads through MiXCR, listing each CDR3 protein once. The sample carries roughly 1,700,000 distinct CDR3 sequences, under 30% recorded once. Source material: blood. These receptors all come from a woman aged 30 to 39 in good health.

This clonotype has only one observation. This chain links TRBV29-1 with TRBJ2-3; D gene uncertain. This CDR3 has 13 amino acids. Germline CDR1 and CDR2: SQVTM and ANQGSEA. V lost 5 bases and J lost 2, with 11 bases in between. CDR3 loop: CSVKLRFTDTQYF. CDR3 DNA sequence: TGCAGCGTTAAGCTCCGGTTCACAGATACGCAGTATTTT.

This clonotype has more than one count but fewer than ten. Given a much more abundant clone one base away, this may be a read error. The J gene is TRBJ2-5, the V gene TRBV7-2, with TRBD2 matching 10 bases. The V segment lost 5 bases and the J segment 11 bases; nucleotides outside the gene matches: 14. The CDR3 extends over 15 amino acids. CDR1 and CDR2 (germline): SGHTA, FQGNSA. This CDR3 is CASSASSGRHHEQYF. The CDR3 nucleotides are TGTGCCAGCAGCGCGTCTAGCGGGAGACATCATGAGCAGTACTTC. The complete variable domain, with remaining parts taken from reference TRBV7-2 and TRBJ2-5, reads GAGVSQSPSNKVTEKGKDVELRCDPISGHTALYWYRQSLGQGLEFLIYFQGNSAPDKSGLPSDRFSAERTGGSVSTLTIQRTQQEDSAVYLCASSASSGRHHEQYFGPGTRLLVL.

This clonotype came up many times. This chain connects TRBV12-3 or TRBV12-4 to TRBJ2-6; D not resolved. The CDR3 has 14 amino acids. The V gene lost 9 bases and the J gene lost 0 bases, with 9 bases spanning the gap. The DNA of the CDR3 is TGTGCCAGTTTCGTGCTCTCTGGGGCCAACGTCCTGACTTTC. This encodes CASFVLSGANVLTF.

The chain carries TRBV7-9 and TRBJ2-5; unclear D gene. This CDR3 has 16 amino acids. Per the germline V gene, CDR1 is SEHNR and CDR2 is FQNEAQ (reference sequence). V was cut by 2 bases and J by 5 bases, with 18 bases left in between. The CDR3 bases are TGTGCCAGCAGCTTAAATAAGGGTTCGAGGCGGGAGACCCAGTACTTC. This translates into CASSLNKGSRRETQYF. The whole variable domain, remainder taken from reference TRBV7-9 and TRBJ2-5, is DTGVSQNPRHKITKRGQNVTFRCDPISEHNRLYWYRQTLGQGPEFLTYFQNEAQLEKSRLLSDRFSAERPKGSFSTLEIQRTEQGDSAMYLCASSLNKGSRRETQYFGPGTRLLVL.

This clonotype showed up just once. The chain carries TRBV6-1 and TRBJ1-4; 7 nucleotides align to TRBD1. Germline trimming cut 6 bases from V and 2 bases from J; bases unmatched to any gene: 6. The V gene's germline CDR1 is MNHNS and CDR2 SASEGT. There are 15 residues in the CDR3. CDR3 DNA: TGTGCCAGCAGGAGGGGGCCCGCTACTAATGAAAAACTGTTTTTT. Protein sequence: CASRRGPATNEKLFF.

This clonotype has only a few counts. The chain couples TRBV7-9 to TRBJ2-7; D remains unclear. The CDR3 has 15 amino acids. V lost 1 base and J lost 1, with 11 bases in between. CDR1 and CDR2 from the germline V gene are SEHNR and FQNEAQ (reference sequence). The CDR3 DNA is TGTGCCAGCAGCTTAGTCCAATATTCTTCCTACGAGCAGTACTTC. Amino acids: CASSLVQYSSYEQYF.

CDR3 region: CASRTSEKLFF. In DNA, the CDR3 is TGTGCCAGCAGAACGAGCGAAAAACTGTTTTTT. This rearrangement joins TRBV28 to TRBJ1-4, with D unresolved. CDR1 is MDHEN and CDR2 is SYDVKM in the germline V gene. The CDR3 consists of 11 residues. The V gene lost 6 bases and the J gene lost 8 bases, with 7 bases spanning the gap.

The chain couples TRBV15 to TRBJ2-3, with 14 bases fitting TRBD2. Germline assignment: CDR1 LNHNV and CDR2 YYDKDF (reference sequence). The trim removed 1 base at V and 3 bases at J, leaving 9 bases unmatched. This CDR3 spans 19 amino acids. CDR3 nucleotides: TGTGCCACCAGCAGAGTAGCGACTAGCGGGGGGGCTGTGACAGATACGCAGTATTTT. It specifies CATSRVATSGGAVTDTQYF.

V and J are TRBV18 and TRBJ2-1, with TRBD2 identical over 16 bases. The CDR3 runs to 16 residues. Germline assignment: CDR1 KGHSH and CDR2 LQKENI. Trimming at V came to 3 bases and at J to 8 bases, leaving 4 bases not matched to a gene. The DNA of the CDR3 is TGTGCCAGCTCACCCAAGGGACTAGCGGGAGGGCATGAGCAGTTCTTC. Translated, it gives CASSPKGLAGGHEQFF.

The CDR3 spells CASSQGLADQETQYF. For the CDR3, the DNA is TGCGCCAGCAGCCAGGGACTAGCGGATCAAGAGACCCAGTACTTC. The gene calls are TRBV4-3 and TRBJ2-5, with 11 bases fitting TRBD2. V gave up 3 bases and J gave up 2 bases; unmatched junction bases: 2. The CDR3 runs to 15 residues. Germline assignment: CDR1 LGHNA and CDR2 YSLEER.

The chain combines TRBV9 with TRBJ1-4; no clear D gene. Germline V gene data show CDR1 as SGDLS and CDR2 as YYNGEE. The CDR3 is 15 amino acids. Trimming cost V 3 bases and J 1 base, with 10 bases left between them. The CDR3 reads CASSAGRETNEKLFF. CDR3 DNA: TGTGCCAGCAGCGCCGGGAGGGAAACTAATGAAAAACTGTTTTTT.

This clonotype appeared once. The chain couples TRBV6-4 to TRBJ1-4, with D maybe TRBD1 (5 bases). CDR3 length: 15 amino acids. V was trimmed by 7 bases and J by 3 bases, leaving 15 bases between them. Germline V CDR1 and CDR2: MRHNA, SNTAGT. The CDR3 protein is CASNRDPEPNEKLFF. The CDR3 DNA sequence: TGTGCCAGCAATCGGGACCCAGAGCCTAATGAAAAACTGTTTTTT.

The chain has TRBV27 and TRBJ2-1; D uncertain. Per the germline V gene, CDR1 is MNHEY and CDR2 is SMNVEV (reference sequence). This CDR3 region has 14 residues. V was trimmed by 5 bases and J by 8 bases, leaving 16 bases between them. CDR3 coding DNA: TGTGCCAGCAGTGCCAACTACCTTGGGGATGAGCAGTTCTTC. This encodes CASSANYLGDEQFF.

V gene TRBV7-2 combines with J gene TRBJ2-7, with 10 bases matching TRBD2. The CDR3 has 15 residues. V shed 5 bases, J shed 5 bases, and the junction held 9 bases outside the gene matches. CDR1 is SGHTA and CDR2 is FQGNSA in the germline V gene. Written as DNA, the CDR3 is TGTGCCAGCAGCCTCAGCGGGGGGGCGGACCACGAGCAGTACTTC. Its protein product is CASSLSGGADHEQYF.

This clonotype was seen many times. CDR3 coding DNA: TGCGCCAGCAGCTTGGGGGCAGGGGGGACCAAAAACATTCAGTACTTC. The encoded protein is CASSLGAGGTKNIQYF. The chain carries TRBV5-1 and TRBJ2-4; D perhaps matches TRBD1 (7 bases). Germline CDR1 reads SGHRS; CDR2 reads YFSETQ. This CDR3 contains 16 residues. V was clipped by 0 bases and J by 2 bases, with 12 bases between them.

This clonotype was seen more than once but under ten times. V is TRBV20-1 and J is TRBJ1-5; 7 positions agree with TRBD1. Per germline, CDR1 DFQATT and CDR2 SNEGSKA (reference sequence). V lost 0 bases and J lost 2; bases outside the gene matches: 4. This CDR3 has 15 residues. Written as DNA, the CDR3 is TGCAGTGCTAGAGAAACAGGGGCGGGCAATCAGCCCCAGCATTTT. Protein sequence: CSARETGAGNQPQHF.

The sample holds a few counts of this clonotype. The gene calls are TRBV10-3 and TRBJ2-1, with 13 bases that match TRBD2. The CDR3 sequence is 15 residues long. Per germline, CDR1 ENHRY and CDR2 SYGVKD. Trimming removed 10 bases from V and 7 bases from J; junction bases left unmatched: 10. The CDR3 reads CATAGTSGTRNEQFF. CDR3 sequence (DNA): TGTGCCACAGCCGGGACTAGCGGGACGAGAAATGAGCAGTTCTTC.

The chain joins TRBV6-5 to TRBJ2-6, with D maybe TRBD1 (6 bases). The CDR3 is made up of 21 amino acids. V was clipped by 2 bases and J by 4 bases, with 27 bases between them. CDR1 is MNHEY and CDR2 is SVGAGI in the germline V gene. CDR3 sequence reads: CASSYRSPRSGASSGANVLTF. As DNA, the CDR3 is TGTGCCAGCAGTTACCGAAGCCCAAGATCAGGGGCATCTTCGGGGGCCAACGTCCTGACTTTC.

This clonotype was observed a few times. The V and J genes are TRBV5-1 and TRBJ2-1; tentatively, D is TRBD1 or TRBD2 (5 bases each). V lost 0 bases, J lost 0 bases, and 10 bases lay in between. The CDR3 spans 16 residues. In germline, CDR1 is SGHRS, CDR2 YFSETQ. CDR3: CASSLGTGPSYNEQFF. CDR3 bases: TGCGCCAGCAGCTTGGGAACGGGGCCCTCCTACAATGAGCAGTTCTTC.

This chain links TRBV3-1 with TRBJ1-1, with TRBD1 as a possible D gene (6 bases). This CDR3 contains 12 residues. Trimming left V 6 bases short and J 6 bases short, with 11 bases between. Germline values: CDR1 LGHDT, CDR2 YNNKEL (reference sequence). The CDR3 loop is CASRRGNAEAFF. For the CDR3, the DNA is TGTGCCAGCAGAAGGGGGAATGCTGAAGCTTTCTTT.

The table lists this clonotype with many counts. V usage is TRBV5-1 and J usage is TRBJ2-7; 10 bases align to TRBD1. The CDR3 covers 14 residues. V shed 2 bases, J shed 7 bases, and the junction held 6 bases outside the gene matches. CDR1 and CDR2 (germline): SGHRS, YFSETQ. The CDR3: CASSFGTGDGEQYF. DNA of the CDR3: TGCGCCAGCAGCTTTGGGACAGGGGACGGGGAGCAGTACTTC.

This clonotype was detected only a few times. The J gene is TRBJ1-2, the V gene TRBV5-1, with a weak D call TRBD1 (5 bases). The CDR3 spans 14 residues. Germline values: CDR1 SGHRS, CDR2 YFSETQ. Trimming shortened V by 4 bases and J by 2 bases, and 12 bases separated the two germline ends. For the CDR3, the DNA is TGCGCCAGCAGCATCGGACATCTCAACTATGGCTACACCTTC. Translating it yields CASSIGHLNYGYTF.

On this clonotype: The conserved phenylalanine or tryptophan is not found at the CDR3 terminus, so this likely reflects a read error. The DNA is left out, because the CDR3 cannot be placed on it with certainty; the CDR3 is given as TCRdb lists it. The chain links TRBV4-3 to TRBJ2-1; the DNA was not used to check the table's D call, TRBD2. Termini included, the CDR3 measures 8 amino acids. The V gene's germline CDR1 is LGHNA and CDR2 YSLEER. This CDR3 is CASSQEEG.

The rearrangement links TRBV7-9 to TRBJ2-1; D tentatively reads TRBD1 or TRBD2 (5 bases each). This CDR3 has 16 amino acids. Germline V CDR1 and CDR2: SEHNR, FQNEAQ (reference sequence). The V and J ends lost 3 bases and 0 bases respectively, with 12 bases between them. CDR3 amino acids: CASSLLRGVSYNEQFF. The CDR3 coding sequence is TGTGCCAGCAGCTTGCTCCGGGGCGTCTCCTACAATGAGCAGTTCTTC. Based on the CDR3 plus reference TRBV7-9 and TRBJ2-1, the full variable domain is DTGVSQNPRHKITKRGQNVTFRCDPISEHNRLYWYRQTLGQGPEFLTYFQNEAQLEKSRLLSDRFSAERPKGSFSTLEIQRTEQGDSAMYLCASSLLRGVSYNEQFFGPGTRLTVL.

CDR3 loop: CASSLAGRVRQPQHF. The CDR3 bases are TGTGCCAGCAGCTTAGCGGGCAGGGTGCGGCAGCCCCAGCATTTT. The rearrangement uses TRBV7-2 and TRBJ1-5; the D gene is possibly TRBD1 (5 bases). The CDR3 runs 15 residues. V lost 0 bases and J lost 7, with 13 bases in between. Germline V CDR1 and CDR2: SGHTA, FQGNSA.

This clonotype was counted a few times. The chain recombines TRBV4-1 with TRBJ2-2; D possibly corresponds to TRBD1 (6 bases). The CDR3 extends over 16 amino acids. CDR1 and CDR2 from the germline V gene are MGHRA and YSYEKL. V was cut by 0 bases and J by 6 bases, with 14 bases left in between. The CDR3 nucleotides read TGCGCCAGCAGCCAAGAACTACAGGGATTTGCCGGGGAGCTGTTTTTT. Residues: CASSQELQGFAGELFF.

In this sample, this clonotype turned up a few times. The gene calls are TRBV10-2 and TRBJ1-2; tentative D call: TRBD1 (5 bases). The CDR3 totals 14 residues. The V gene lost 6 bases and the J gene lost 2 bases, with 13 bases spanning the gap. Germline-derived CDR1 and CDR2 are WSHSY and SAAADI. CDR3: CASREGKGNYGYTF. The CDR3 DNA reads as TGCGCCAGCAGGGAGGGAAAGGGGAACTATGGCTACACCTTC.

The chain couples TRBV10-2 to TRBJ1-1; D unresolved. The CDR3 extends over 14 amino acids. V lost 5 bases and J lost 6, with 16 bases in between. Germline-derived CDR1 and CDR2 are WSHSY and SAAADI. CDR3 loop: CASSLVNPPPEAFF. Written as DNA, the CDR3 is TGCGCCAGCAGTTTGGTCAACCCGCCCCCTGAAGCTTTCTTT.

This clonotype was seen at least ten times. The V call is TRBV15, the J call TRBJ2-7; D is uncertain. This CDR3 is built from 13 residues. V gave up 5 bases and J gave up 3 bases, with 11 bases separating them. Per germline, CDR1 LNHNV and CDR2 YYDKDF (reference sequence). The CDR3 bases are TGTGCCACCAGCGTCCGTTTGGGCTACGAGCAGTACTTC. This encodes CATSVRLGYEQYF.

This clonotype was seen many times. The J gene is TRBJ2-5, the V gene TRBV5-1; D might be TRBD1 or TRBD2, each matching 5 bases. V lost 0 bases to trimming and J lost 0 bases, with 12 bases between them. The CDR3 length is 16 residues. Germline values: CDR1 SGHRS, CDR2 YFSETQ. CDR3: CASSLGQTTNQETQYF. DNA of the CDR3: TGCGCCAGCAGCTTGGGACAGACTACTAACCAAGAGACCCAGTACTTC.